These 10 T cell receptor beta chains were all obtained from the same sample, sequenced in a study of blood T cell repertoires in COVID-19. Only in-frame clones appear in the TCRdb table, and some are missing; sequencing was by immunoSEQ multiplex PCR. The table has about 80,000 clones, approximately 80% seen once; the top ten hold about an eighth. The material sequenced was peripheral blood. These TCRs come from an elderly man with acute or convalescent COVID-19.

The V call is TRBV5-1, the J call TRBJ2-7; D is possibly TRBD1 (6 bases). The CDR3 length is 15 residues. The V end was cut by 0 bases, the J end by 2 bases, with 12 bases between. Germline CDR1 is SGHRS and CDR2 is YFSETQ. CDR3 in amino acids: CASSLVPGETYEQYF. CDR3 DNA: TGCGCCAGCAGCTTGGTTCCAGGGGAGACCTACGAGCAGTACTTC.

V is TRBV10-3 and J is TRBJ2-1, with TRBD2 identical over 8 bases. The CDR3 is made up of 16 amino acids. J was trimmed by 8 bases and V by 0 bases; bases with no gene match: 9. Germline lookup yields CDR1 ENHRY and CDR2 SYGVKD. The CDR3 DNA is TGTGCCATCAGTGAGTCGAGCCGGGGGGGCAAGGATGAGCAGTTCTTC. Translated, it gives CAISESSRGGKDEQFF.

This chain joins TRBV3-1 (or the pseudogene TRBV3-2) and TRBJ1-5, with D possibly matching TRBD1 (6 bases). Between the trimmed V and J ends, which lost 1 base and 4 bases, there was a span of 20 bases. CDR1 and CDR2 from the germline V gene are LGHDT and YNNKEL (reference sequence). The CDR3 totals 18 residues. CDR3 coding DNA: TGTGCCAGCAGCCAAGGGAAAGGCAGGGGATTTGGGAATCAGCCCCAGCATTTT. This translates into CASSQGKGRGFGNQPQHF.

This chain joins TRBV19 and TRBJ1-2, with D uncertain. The CDR3 covers 13 residues. Trimming removed 2 bases from V and 8 bases from J, with 12 bases in between. CDR1 is LNHDA and CDR2 is SQIVND in the germline V gene (reference sequence). Written as DNA, the CDR3 is TGTGCCAGTAGTATACTGGAGGGAGGCGGCTACACCTTC. Amino acid sequence: CASSILEGGGYTF.

The rearrangement links TRBV27 to TRBJ2-1; 9 positions agree with TRBD2. This CDR3 region has 16 residues. Germline CDR1 and CDR2: MNHEY and SMNVEV (reference sequence). With V trimmed by 5 bases and J by 4 bases, 9 bases remained unmatched. The CDR3 protein is CASSPLTSGRYNEQFF. CDR3 nucleotides: TGTGCCAGCAGTCCACTAACGAGCGGGAGGTACAATGAGCAGTTCTTC.

The chain combines TRBV19 with TRBJ1-2; TRBD1 might be the D (5 bases). V was shortened by 7 bases and J by 4 bases, with 13 bases between the two germline ends. The germline CDR1 and CDR2 sequences are LNHDA and SQIVND (reference sequence). CDR3 length equals 13 residues. DNA of the CDR3: TGTGCCAGTAACGGACAAGAGATCTATGGCTACACCTTC. Its protein is CASNGQEIYGYTF.

The CDR3 protein is CASSLGLYSNQPQHF. As DNA, the CDR3 is TGCGCCAGCAGCTTGGGACTTTATAGCAATCAGCCCCAGCATTTT. V and J are TRBV5-1 and TRBJ1-5; D is ambiguous. CDR3 size: 15 residues. V dropped 0 bases and J dropped 0 bases, with 7 bases sitting between them. Germline V CDR1 and CDR2: SGHRS, YFSETQ.

The V call is TRBV29-1, the J call TRBJ2-2; D is unclear. Germline-derived CDR1 and CDR2 are SQVTM and ANQGSEA. Trimming stripped 2 bases from V and 4 bases from J, with 11 bases between. The CDR3 is made up of 14 amino acids. The CDR3 region has the DNA TGCAGCGTTGAAAGCGTTCCCTTCACCGGGGAGCTGTTTTTT. Protein sequence: CSVESVPFTGELFF.

This chain links TRBV6-1 with TRBJ2-3; 7 nucleotides match TRBD1. This CDR3 region has 15 residues. The germline gives CDR1 MNHNS, CDR2 SASEGT. V was pared by 0 bases and J by 13 bases, with 13 bases of the junction left unmatched. Here the CDR3 DNA reads TGTGCCAGCAGTGAAGCGCCCGGGACGGTAGGACAGGAGTATTTT. This translates into CASSEAPGTVGQEYF.

The chain joins TRBV5-4 to TRBJ2-1; 14 positions agree with TRBD2. This CDR3 is 15 amino acids long. Trimming took 4 bases from V and 7 from J; bases not matched to a gene: 4. The V gene's germline CDR1 is SGHNT and CDR2 YYREEE (reference sequence). Here the CDR3 DNA reads TGTGCCAGCAGCCAGACTAGCGGGGGGGCAAATGAGCAGTTCTTC. It specifies CASSQTSGGANEQFF. Combining the CDR3 with reference TRBV5-4 and TRBJ2-1 gives the whole variable domain ETGVTQSPTHLIKTRGQQVTLRCSSQSGHNTVSWYQQALGQGPQFIFQYYREEENGRGNFPPRFSGLQFPNYSSELNVNALELDDSALYLCASSQTSGGANEQFFGPGTRLTVL.